This is a list of T cell receptor beta chains from one sample in a study of CD4 and CD8 cells across lung adenocarcinoma regions. MiXCR, applied by TCRdb to the PCR reads, yields one record per CDR3 protein. The profile shows roughly 12,000 distinct CDR3 sequences, roughly 60% of them singletons. The specimen sequenced was CD8+ T cells from the margin of a lung tumor. The receptors derive from a female donor with lung adenocarcinoma. The CD4 and CD8 labels of this study may be unreliable. Each CDR3 is given with its conserved first and last residue. D genes are given only for firm matches. The size entry is marked missing in some rows and otherwise reads once, few, many or a size class.

D: -
J: TRBJ2-3
size: -
V: TRBV6-1
DNA: TGTGCCAGCAGTGACCAGCCGATTGGTTACGAGCAGTATTTT
CDR3: CASSDQPIGYEQYF

D: TRBD1
J: TRBJ1-3
size: -
V: TRBV7-2
DNA: TGTGCCAGCAGCTTATACGCAGCGGCAGGGGGCGGAAACACCATATATTTT
CDR3: CASSLYAAAGGGNTIYF

D: TRBD2
J: TRBJ2-1
size: medium-sized
V: TRBV6-1
DNA: TGTGCCAGCAGTGTGGGAGGGTTTGGTGAGCAGTTCTTC
CDR3: CASSVGGFGEQFF

D: TRBD2
J: TRBJ2-1
size: -
V: TRBV10-2
DNA: TGCGCCAGCAGTGCCGGGGGAGGGGGACTAGGGGGCAATGAGCAGTTCTTC
CDR3: CASSAGGGGLGGNEQFF

D: TRBD2
J: TRBJ2-3
size: -
V: TRBV6-1
DNA: TGTGCCAGCGCGGCTAGCGGGGGCCCAACCACAGATACGCAGTATTTC
CDR3: CASAASGGPTTDTQYF

D: -
J: TRBJ2-3
size: -
V: TRBV27
DNA: TGTGCCAGCAGTTTGCAGGGTCCAGGTACGCAGTATTTT
CDR3: CASSLQGPGTQYF

D: TRBD2
J: TRBJ2-5
size: -
V: TRBV6-1
DNA: TGTGCCAGCGGGGGTAGCGGGCGCCCAGACCAAGAGACGCAGTATTTC
CDR3: CASGGSGRPDQETQYF

D: -
J: TRBJ2-4
size: few
V: TRBV6-1
DNA: TGTGCCAGCAGTGAACCCGGCAACAGGGTCTTAATAGCCAAAAACATTCAGTACTTC
CDR3: CASSEPGNRVLIAKNIQYF

D: -
J: TRBJ2-5
size: -
V: TRBV10-3
DNA: TGTGCGGGGCACGGGGGCCGTGACCAAGACACCCAGTACTTC
CDR3: CAGHGGRDQDTQYF

D: TRBD1
J: TRBJ1-6
size: -
V: TRBV27
DNA: TGTGCCAGCAGTAGACAGGGGTCCTATAATTCACCCCTCCACTTT
CDR3: CASSRQGSYNSPLHF

D: TRBD2
J: TRBJ2-7
size: -
V: TRBV7-2
DNA: TGTGCCAGCAGCAGCGGGGACCCGTGGGATGACGAGCAGTACTTC
CDR3: CASSSGDPWDDEQYF

D: -
J: TRBJ2-5
size: many
V: TRBV15
DNA: TGTGCCACCAGCAGAAGGGGGGAGACCCAGTACTTC
CDR3: CATSRRGETQYF

D: -
J: TRBJ2-3
size: -
V: TRBV4-1
DNA: TGCGCCAGCGCGGGTGACGGGGGCCAGGACCCAGATACGCAGTATTTC
CDR3: CASAGDGGQDPDTQYF

D: -
J: TRBJ2-4
size: -
V: TRBV6-1
DNA: TGTGCGAGGCAGGGGGGGGGGACCAAAAAGATTCAGTACTTC
CDR3: CARQGGGTKKIQYF

D: TRBD2
J: TRBJ2-3
size: medium-sized
V: TRBV7-2
DNA: TGTGCCAGCAGCTTAGCGGGGGGGGCAGATACGCAGTATTTT
CDR3: CASSLAGGADTQYF

D: TRBD2
J: TRBJ2-5
size: -
V: TRBV30
DNA: TGTGCCTGGAGCACCAAGGGTAGCGGGGGGGGGGTGGAGACCCAGTACTTC
CDR3: CAWSTKGSGGGVETQYF

D: TRBD2
J: TRBJ2-7
size: -
V: TRBV27
DNA: TGTGCCAGCAGATCTAGCGGGAGAATCCACGAGCAGTACTTC
CDR3: CASRSSGRIHEQYF

D: TRBD2
J: TRBJ2-3
size: -
V: TRBV6-1
DNA: TGTGCCAGGAGCGGGGGCCGGGGGCCAGATACGCAGTATTTC
CDR3: CARSGGRGPDTQYF

D: -
J: TRBJ2-5
size: -
V: TRBV6-1
DNA: TGTGCCAGCGGTCCGGGCGGGCGGGACCAAGAGACGCAGTATTTC
CDR3: CASGPGGRDQETQYF